This record concerns one T cell receptor beta chain sequence. Only in-frame clones appear in the TCRdb table, and some are missing; sequencing was by immunoSEQ multiplex PCR. This sample has around 60,000 clones, with 84% found just once. CDR3 size: 16 residues. With 4 bases removed from V and 2 bases from J, the gap between germline ends came to 16 bases. From germline, CDR1 is MGHRA and CDR2 YSYEKL. The record originates from a study of blood T cell repertoires in COVID-19. Sequencing was done on a sample of peripheral blood. V gene TRBV4-1 combines with J gene TRBJ2-3, with D possibly TRBD1 on 5 matching bases. The source is a woman in her sixties with acute or convalescent COVID-19. The CDR3 DNA reads TGCGCCAGCAGCCCCCAACCCGGACAACCCACAGATACGCAGTATTTT. Translating gives CASSPQPGQPTDTQYF.